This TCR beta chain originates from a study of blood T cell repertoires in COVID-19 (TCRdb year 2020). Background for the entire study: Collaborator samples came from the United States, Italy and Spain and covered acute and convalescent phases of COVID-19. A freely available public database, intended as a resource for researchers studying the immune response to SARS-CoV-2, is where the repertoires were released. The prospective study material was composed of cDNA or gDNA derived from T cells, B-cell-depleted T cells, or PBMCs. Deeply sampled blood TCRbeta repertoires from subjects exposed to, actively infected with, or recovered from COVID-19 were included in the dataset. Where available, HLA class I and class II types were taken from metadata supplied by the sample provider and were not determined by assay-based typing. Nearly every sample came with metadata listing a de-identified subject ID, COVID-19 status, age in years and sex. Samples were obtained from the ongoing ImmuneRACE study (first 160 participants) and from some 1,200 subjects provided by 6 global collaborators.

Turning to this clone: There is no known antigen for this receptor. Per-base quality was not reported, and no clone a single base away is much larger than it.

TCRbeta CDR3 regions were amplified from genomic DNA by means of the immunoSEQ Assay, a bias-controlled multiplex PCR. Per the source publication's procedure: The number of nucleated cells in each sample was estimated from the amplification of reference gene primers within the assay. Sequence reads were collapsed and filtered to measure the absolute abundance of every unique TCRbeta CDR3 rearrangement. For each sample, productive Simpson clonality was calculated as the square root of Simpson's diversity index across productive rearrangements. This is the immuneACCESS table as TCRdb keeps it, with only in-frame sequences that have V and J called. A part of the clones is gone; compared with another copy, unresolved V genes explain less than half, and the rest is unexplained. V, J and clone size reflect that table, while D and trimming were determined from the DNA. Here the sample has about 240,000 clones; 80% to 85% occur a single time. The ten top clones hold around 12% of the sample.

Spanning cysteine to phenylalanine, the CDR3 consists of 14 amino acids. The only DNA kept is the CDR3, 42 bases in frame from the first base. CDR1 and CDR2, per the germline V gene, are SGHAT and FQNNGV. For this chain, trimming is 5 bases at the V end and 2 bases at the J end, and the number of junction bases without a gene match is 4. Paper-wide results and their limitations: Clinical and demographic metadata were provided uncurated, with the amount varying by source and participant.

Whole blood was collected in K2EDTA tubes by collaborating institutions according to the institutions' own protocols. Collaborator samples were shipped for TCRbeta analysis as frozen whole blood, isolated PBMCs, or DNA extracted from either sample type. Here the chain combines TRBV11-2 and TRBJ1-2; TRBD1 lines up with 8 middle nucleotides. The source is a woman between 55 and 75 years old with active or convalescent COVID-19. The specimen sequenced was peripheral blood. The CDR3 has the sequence CASSLRTGNYGYTF. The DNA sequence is TGTGCCAGCAGCCTGCGGACAGGGAACTATGGCTACACCTTC.